The 21 T cell receptor beta chains given below trace back to one sample, sequenced in a study of T cells in Graves' hyperthyroidism and ophthalmopathy. Amplification of TCR beta CDR3 regions used RNA as the template. An initial round of RT-PCR targeting the TCR CDR3 relied on the HTBI primer set. One entry per CDR3 protein, called by TCRdb with MiXCR from the multiplex PCR reads. The sample lists more than 500,000 distinct CDR3 sequences; approximately 15% were seen once. Sequencing was performed on blood. Receptors were obtained from a woman aged 35 to 49 with Graves' hyperthyroidism.

This clonotype was detected ten times or more. The genes are TRBV3-1 and TRBJ2-7, with 11 bases aligning to TRBD2. The germline gives CDR1 LGHDT, CDR2 YNNKEL (reference sequence). This CDR3 is 17 amino acids long. The junction had 11 bases not matched to a gene; V was cut back by 2 bases and J by 5 bases. CDR3 residues: CASSQKISGRAQDEQYF. CDR3 DNA: TGTGCCAGCAGCCAAAAAATTAGCGGGAGGGCCCAGGACGAGCAGTACTTC.

This clonotype was found many times. The rearrangement joins TRBV3-1 to TRBJ2-4, with TRBD1 matching 7 bases. The germline V gene has CDR1 LGHDT and CDR2 YNNKEL (reference sequence). Trimming removed 2 bases from V and 4 bases from J; junction bases left unmatched: 14. This CDR3 contains 18 residues. As DNA, the CDR3 is TGTGCCAGCAGCCAAAGGGGGACAGTCGGCGGTCCAAAAAACATTCAGTACTTC. It specifies CASSQRGTVGGPKNIQYF.

There are many counts of this clonotype. CDR3 sequence: CASTSQQNTEAFF. In DNA, the CDR3 is TGTGCCAGCACATCCCAACAGAACACTGAAGCTTTCTTT. The chain recombines TRBV12-3 or TRBV12-4 with TRBJ1-1; D call uncertain. This CDR3 comprises 13 residues. V lost 7 bases to trimming and J lost 1 base, with 10 bases between them.

This sequence joins TRBV4-1 and TRBJ1-2; the match to TRBD1 covers 9 bases. This CDR3 is built from 14 residues. Germline CDR1 is MGHRA and CDR2 is YSYEKL. Trimming cost V 3 bases and J 7 bases; bases outside gene matches: 6. CDR3 region: CASSHPGTGPGYTF. CDR3 in DNA: TGCGCCAGCAGCCACCCCGGGACAGGGCCTGGCTACACCTTC.

This clonotype was seen many times. The rearrangement joins TRBV2 to TRBJ1-2; a possible D gene is TRBD1 (6 bases). The V end lost 8 bases, the J end lost 7 bases, and 23 bases lay between the germline ends. Germline CDR1 is SNHLY and CDR2 is FYNNEI. This CDR3 contains 15 residues. The CDR3 DNA is TGTGCCAGCGAACTAAAGGGGGTAGCGGAATCTGGCTACACCTTC. Translating it yields CASELKGVAESGYTF.

The sample holds many counts of this clonotype. The chain recombines TRBV6-2 or TRBV6-3 with TRBJ1-2; maybe TRBD1 (5 bases). The germline CDR1 and CDR2 sequences are MNHEY and SVGEGT. The V and J ends lost 7 bases and 7 bases respectively, with 19 bases between them. The CDR3 is 14 amino acids. CDR3 amino acids: CASIEAGTSSGYTF. CDR3 coding DNA: TGTGCCAGCATCGAAGCCGGGACCTCCTCTGGCTACACCTTC.

J is TRBJ1-6 and V is TRBV28; D not resolved. The CDR3 totals 12 residues. Trimming took 6 bases from V and 8 from J, leaving 8 bases between them. Germline CDR1 reads MDHEN; CDR2 reads SYDVKM. The CDR3 protein is CASSVGDSPLHF. CDR3 sequence (DNA): TGTGCCAGCAGCGTGGGTGATTCACCCCTCCACTTT.

In its sample, this clonotype was seen a few times. The CDR3 region has the DNA TGTGCCAGCTCACGAAGGACTAGCAGCCAAGAGACCCAGTACTTC. Its translation is CASSRRTSSQETQYF. The genes are TRBV18 and TRBJ2-5; 8 nucleotides line up with TRBD2. V trimming: 4 bases; J trimming: 1 base; junction bases outside the gene matches: 5. Germline CDR1 KGHSH, CDR2 LQKENI. The CDR3 loop spans 15 amino acids.

This clonotype has just a few counts. This chain connects TRBV9 to TRBJ2-4; 8 bases map to TRBD2. V shed 4 bases and J 0 bases; nucleotides not matched to a gene: 6. CDR3 length equals 16 residues. CDR1 SGDLS and CDR2 YYNGEE come from the germline V gene. The CDR3 here is CASSPLAGLAKNIQYF. In nucleotides, the CDR3 is TGTGCCAGCAGCCCCTTAGCGGGACTAGCCAAAAACATTCAGTACTTC.

The chain joins TRBV10-2 to TRBJ1-3; tentatively, D is TRBD1 (5 bases). This CDR3 contains 14 residues. V dropped 3 bases and J dropped 2 bases, with 8 bases sitting between them. Germline-derived CDR1 and CDR2 are WSHSY and SAAADI. CDR3 sequence (DNA): TGCGCCAGCAGTGAATCAGGGCCTGGAAACACCATATATTTT. It encodes CASSESGPGNTIYF.

The V gene is TRBV19, the J gene TRBJ2-3; D is possibly TRBD2 (5 bases). Germline CDR1 and CDR2: LNHDA and SQIVND (reference sequence). Trimming pared 4 bases from V and 5 bases from J, leaving 13 bases between. This CDR3 is 14 amino acids long. Written as DNA, the CDR3 is TGTGCCAGTAGTAAAGAGCGGATACAAGATACGCAGTATTTT. This sequence encodes CASSKERIQDTQYF. Variable domain in full (rest from reference TRBV19 and TRBJ2-3): DGGITQSPKYLFRKEGQNVTLSCEQNLNHDAMYWYRQDPGQGLRLIYYSQIVNDFQKGDIAEGYSVSREKKESFPLTVTSAQKNPTAFYLCASSKERIQDTQYFGPGTRLTVL.

There are many counts of this clonotype. V and J are TRBV20-1 and TRBJ2-7, with D possibly matching TRBD2 (6 bases). Germline-derived CDR1 and CDR2 are DFQATT and SNEGSKA (reference sequence). This CDR3 has 16 amino acids. V shed 5 bases and J shed 1 base, with 21 bases lying between them. The CDR3 DNA reads as TGCAGTGCTCGGGGGTTAGGGCGGGAACGATCCTACGAGCAGTACTTC. Translating gives CSARGLGRERSYEQYF.

Comment on this clonotype: This could be a read error, since a much larger clone is one nucleotide away. The CDR3 region is CASSLAPRGTPQETQCF. For the CDR3, the DNA is TGTGCCAGCAGTTTAGCGCCCAGGGGGACACCCCAAGAGACCCAGTGCTTC. The chain couples TRBV12-3 or TRBV12-4 to TRBJ2-5, with 7 bases lining up with TRBD1. This CDR3 spans 17 amino acids.

This clonotype was seen a few times. The V gene is TRBV19, the J gene TRBJ1-6; TRBD1 is a possible D gene (5 bases). Germline V CDR1 and CDR2: LNHDA, SQIVND (reference sequence). Trimming left V 5 bases short and J 10 bases short, with 15 bases between. CDR3 length: 14 residues. The CDR3 reads CASSPGPGGSPLHF. The CDR3 DNA is TGTGCCAGTAGTCCGGGACCTGGGGGGTCACCCCTCCACTTT.

In this sample, this clonotype turned up once. The chain couples TRBV19 to TRBJ2-1, with 7 bases identical to TRBD1. The CDR3 sequence is 13 residues long. Trimming removed 4 bases from V and 9 bases from J; junction bases left unmatched: 6. Germline V gene sequence: CDR1 LNHDA, CDR2 SQIVND (reference sequence). The CDR3 loop reads CASSTSDRAEQFF. DNA for the CDR3: TGTGCCAGTAGTACCTCCGACAGGGCTGAGCAGTTCTTC.

J is TRBJ1-6 and V is TRBV10-3; possibly TRBD1 for D (6 bases). Trimming removed 3 bases at V and 7 bases at J, with 13 bases between. In germline, CDR1 is ENHRY, CDR2 SYGVKD. This CDR3 has 15 amino acids. The CDR3 region has the DNA TGTGCCATCAGTGAAAACCAGGGGACGAATTCACCCCTCCACTTT. Amino acid sequence: CAISENQGTNSPLHF.

This clonotype was counted many times. The V and J genes are TRBV20-1 and TRBJ1-1; no clear D. Germline V gene data show CDR1 as DFQATT and CDR2 as SNEGSKA (reference sequence). The V end was cut by 4 bases, the J end by 1 base, with 22 bases between. The CDR3 is 17 amino acids. CDR3 nucleotides: TGCAGTGCTAAAAAAGCAGGCCGTAGGGTGGGGAACACTGAAGCTTTCTTT. It encodes CSAKKAGRRVGNTEAFF.

The chain uses TRBV12-3 or TRBV12-4 and TRBJ2-1; the D gene is possibly TRBD1 (6 bases). Trimming cost V 6 bases and J 7 bases, with 13 bases left between them. This CDR3 has 13 residues. CDR3 protein: CASSPPGENEQFF. CDR3 nucleotides: TGTGCCAGCAGCCCGCCAGGGGAGAATGAGCAGTTCTTC.

This clonotype was counted ten times or more. The chain combines TRBV27 with TRBJ1-2; the D gene is possibly TRBD1 (6 bases). Between the trimmed V and J ends, which lost 5 bases and 4 bases, there was a span of 17 bases. The germline gives CDR1 MNHEY, CDR2 SMNVEV (reference sequence). The CDR3 totals 15 residues. The CDR3 loop reads CASSRTNRASYGYTF. The CDR3 nucleotides read TGTGCCAGCAGTCGCACTAACAGGGCATCCTATGGCTACACCTTC.

This clonotype was observed at least ten times. The genes are TRBV20-1 and TRBJ2-7; possibly TRBD2 for D (6 bases). This CDR3 spans 13 amino acids. The germline gives CDR1 DFQATT, CDR2 SNEGSKA (reference sequence). V dropped 3 bases and J dropped 2 bases, with 11 bases sitting between them. The DNA of the CDR3 is TGCAGTGCTAGGGCGGGGATGGCCTACGAGCAGTACTTC. Translation gives CSARAGMAYEQYF.

V is TRBV29-1 and J is TRBJ2-5; possible D gene TRBD1, 5 bases. The V gene's germline CDR1 is SQVTM and CDR2 ANQGSEA. The CDR3 loop spans 13 amino acids. V was cut by 1 base and J by 5 bases, with 11 bases left in between. Here the CDR3 DNA reads TGCAGCGTTGAAGTTGACAGATGGGAGACCCAGTACTTC. Protein: CSVEVDRWETQYF.